Below, one TCR beta chain is given with its context. The sample is drawn from a study of blood T cell repertoires in COVID-19. Overall study context: Samples of COVID-19 (acute and convalescent) were obtained from the United States, Italy and Spain. PBMCs, B-cell-depleted T cells, or T cells were the source of the cDNA or gDNA that made up the material.

Living in roughly 23 US areas, the participants were between about 18 and 100 years of age. For recovered donors of Cohort 3, there were two negative PCRs, clearance, or symptom resolution. Germline values: CDR1 MNHNS, CDR2 SASEGT. The CDR3 length is 15 residues. The V and J ends lost 3 bases and 6 bases, in that order; junction bases with no gene match: 7. Using immunoSEQ multiplex PCR, the repertoire was profiled, and TCRdb retains in-frame clones only, with some absent. Here the sample spans 350,000 to 400,000 clones, just under 90% being singletons. Material for sequencing was PBMCs or T cells enriched from blood (not recorded which). The source is a woman aged 30 to 39 who had recovered from COVID-19. The gene calls are TRBV6-1 and TRBJ1-5, with TRBD1 matching 8 bases. CDR3 sequence reads: CASSDRTGSSQPQHF. CDR3 nucleotide sequence: TGTGCCAGCAGTGACCGGACAGGGTCCAGTCAGCCCCAGCATTTT.